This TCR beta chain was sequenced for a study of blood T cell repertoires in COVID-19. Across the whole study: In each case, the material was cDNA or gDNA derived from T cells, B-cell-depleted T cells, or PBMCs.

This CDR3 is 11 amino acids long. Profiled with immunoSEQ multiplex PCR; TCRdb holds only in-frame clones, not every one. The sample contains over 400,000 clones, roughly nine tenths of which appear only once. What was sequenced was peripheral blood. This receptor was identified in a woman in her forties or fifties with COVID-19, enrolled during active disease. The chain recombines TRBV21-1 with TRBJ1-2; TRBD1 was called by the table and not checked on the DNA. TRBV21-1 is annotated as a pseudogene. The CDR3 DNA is TGTGCCAGCAGCAAAGAAGGGGAAGGCACCTTC. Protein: CASSKEGEGTF.